Following are 18 T cell receptor beta chains from one sample sequenced in a study of blood T cell repertoires in COVID-19. The repertoire was sequenced with immunoSEQ multiplex PCR; TCRdb's copy has only in-frame clones and lacks some. This sample yields hundreds of thousands of clones, of which over 80% are seen a single time; roughly 0.25% belongs to the top ten. Sequenced: peripheral blood. These receptors were taken from a woman aged 18-29 years with acute or convalescent COVID-19.

This chain links TRBV27 with TRBJ1-1; D perhaps matches TRBD1 (5 bases). Between the trimmed V and J ends, which lost 4 bases and 2 bases, there was a span of 11 bases. From germline, CDR1 is MNHEY and CDR2 SMNVEV (reference sequence). This CDR3 spans 14 amino acids. CDR3 loop: CASSSLQANTEAFF. The CDR3, as DNA: TGTGCCAGCAGTTCGTTACAGGCTAACACTGAAGCTTTCTTT.

The chain links TRBV5-1 to TRBJ1-1; D is unresolved. V was clipped by 2 bases and J by 4 bases, with 27 bases between them. Germline loops: CDR1 SGHRS, CDR2 YFSETQ. The CDR3 spans 19 residues. The CDR3 region is CASSLEKIAGNPLGTEAFF. The CDR3 nucleotides read TGCGCCAGCAGCTTAGAGAAAATAGCGGGAAACCCTTTGGGCACTGAAGCTTTCTTT. The entire variable domain, with the rest obtained from reference TRBV5-1 and TRBJ1-1, is as follows: KAGVTQTPRYLIKTRGQQVTLSCSPISGHRSVSWYQQTPGQGLQFLFEYFSETQRNKGNFPGRFSGRQFSNSRSEMNVSTLELGDSALYLCASSLEKIAGNPLGTEAFFGQGTRLTVV.

This clone was seen more than once but under ten times. Other DNA sequences in the sample encode the same CDR3. V gene TRBV5-4 combines with J gene TRBJ2-7; unclear D gene. The germline gives CDR1 SGHNT, CDR2 YYREEE (reference sequence). This CDR3 has 12 residues. Trimming removed 3 bases at V and 0 bases at J, with 4 bases between. The CDR3 coding sequence is TGTGCCAGCAGCTCCAGCTCCTACGAGCAGTACTTC. This gives the protein CASSSSSYEQYF.

The V call is TRBV4-1, the J call TRBJ2-3; 9 nucleotides line up with TRBD2. From germline, CDR1 is MGHRA and CDR2 YSYEKL. V was pared by 1 base and J by 2 bases, with 7 bases of the junction left unmatched. There are 17 residues in the CDR3. The CDR3 is CASSQVVAGVYTDTQYF. The CDR3 nucleotides read TGCGCCAGCAGCCAAGTGGTAGCGGGGGTCTACACAGATACGCAGTATTTT.

This clone is a singleton in its sample. The CDR3 sequence is CAWSVGQGSSPLHF. The CDR3 DNA sequence: TGTGCCTGGAGTGTAGGGCAGGGAAGTTCACCCCTCCACTTT. V usage is TRBV30 and J usage is TRBJ1-6; D might be TRBD1 (5 bases). CDR1 and CDR2 (germline): GTSNPN, SVGIG (reference sequence). Trimming took off 0 bases at V and 9 bases at J, with 12 bases between the two ends. The CDR3 contains 14 residues.

The rearrangement links TRBV6-2 or TRBV6-3 to TRBJ2-3; D possibly corresponds to TRBD1 (5 bases). The V gene's germline CDR1 is MNHEY and CDR2 SVGEGT. This CDR3 spans 15 amino acids. Trimming left V 0 bases short and J 2 bases short, with 9 bases between. The CDR3 spells CASSYSGVLTDTQYF. In DNA, the CDR3 is TGTGCCAGCAGTTACTCAGGGGTACTCACAGATACGCAGTATTTT.

This clone was counted a single time. The chain employs TRBV4-3 and TRBJ1-1, with 12 bases fitting TRBD1. The germline V gene encodes CDR1 LGHNA and CDR2 YSLEER. This CDR3 is built from 18 residues. V dropped 1 base and J dropped 2; count of bases not matched to a gene: 8. The chain's CDR3 is CASSQAGQGALSNTEAFF. The DNA for the CDR3 is TGCGCCAGCAGCCAAGCGGGACAGGGGGCTCTGTCCAACACTGAAGCTTTCTTT.

The chain uses TRBV18 and TRBJ1-5; tentative D call: TRBD1 (6 bases). Trimming removed 3 bases at V and 2 bases at J, with 11 bases between. Looked up from germline, CDR1 is KGHSH and CDR2 is LQKENI. The CDR3 contains 15 residues. As DNA, the CDR3 is TGTGCCAGCTCACCGCAGAACAGGGGCAATCAGCCCCAGCATTTT. This encodes CASSPQNRGNQPQHF.

The chain uses TRBV3-1 (or the pseudogene TRBV3-2) and TRBJ2-3; 10 nucleotides match TRBD2. The CDR3 sequence is 15 residues long. With V trimmed by 5 bases and J by 2 bases, 4 bases remained unmatched. CDR1 and CDR2 (germline): LGHDT, YNNKEL (reference sequence). Written as DNA, the CDR3 is TGTGCCAGCAGCGATGGGACTAGCGACACAGATACGCAGTATTTT. This sequence encodes CASSDGTSDTDTQYF.

The J gene is TRBJ1-2, the V gene TRBV9; no clear D gene. Germline V lookup: CDR1 SGDLS, CDR2 YYNGEE. V lost 4 bases and J lost 8, with 18 bases in between. The CDR3 extends over 14 amino acids. DNA of the CDR3: TGTGCCAGCAGCCCCTCGCGAGGGCTCGAGGGCTACACCTTC. This codes for CASSPSRGLEGYTF.

This clone was observed a few times. V gene TRBV21-1 combines with J gene TRBJ1-2; the table's D call, TRBD1, has no DNA check behind it. TRBV21-1 is a pseudogene. The CDR3 contains 12 residues. The CDR3 is CASSRGQYGYTF. The CDR3 DNA follows: TGTGCCAGCAGCAGGGGACAGTATGGCTACACCTTC.

The sample holds one count of this clone. The V call is TRBV12-5, the J call TRBJ2-7; D perhaps matches TRBD1 (6 bases). The length of the CDR3 is 12 residues. V lost 6 bases, J lost 3 bases, and 9 bases lay in between. Germline lookup yields CDR1 LGHNT and CDR2 FRNRAP. CDR3 DNA: TGTGCTAGTGGCCAAGGGGGCTACGAGCAGTACTTC. Protein product: CASGQGGYEQYF.

The chain combines TRBV19 with TRBJ1-2; 7 nucleotides match TRBD1. The V gene's germline CDR1 is LNHDA and CDR2 SQIVND (reference sequence). After removal of 1 base from V and 6 bases from J, the junction contained 14 bases not matched to a gene. This CDR3 is 17 amino acids long. The CDR3, as DNA: TGTGCCAGTAGTATAGTCGGTTCGACAGGGTCGTCGAATGGCTACACCTTC. The encoded protein is CASSIVGSTGSSNGYTF.

The chain links TRBV6-5 to TRBJ1-2, with D perhaps TRBD1 (5 bases). The CDR3 is made up of 13 amino acids. V was cut by 11 bases and J by 5 bases, with 18 bases left in between. The germline CDR1 and CDR2 sequences are MNHEY and SVGAGI. The CDR3 spells CASGAGQWYGYTF. CDR3 in DNA: TGTGCCTCTGGTGCGGGGCAGTGGTATGGCTACACCTTC.

The V gene is TRBV9, the J gene TRBJ1-5; TRBD1 is a possible D gene (5 bases). CDR3 length: 15 amino acids. Germline CDR1 SGDLS, CDR2 YYNGEE. The ends were cut back, 0 bases at V and 7 bases at J, with 14 bases in the middle. CDR3 sequence (DNA): TGTGCCAGCAGCGTAGATAGTGGGAAGGGGCAGCCCCAGCATTTT. Translated, it gives CASSVDSGKGQPQHF.

The chain uses TRBV28 and TRBJ2-7; D may be TRBD1 (6 bases). Trimming took off 4 bases at V and 7 bases at J, with 23 bases between the two ends. Per germline, CDR1 MDHEN and CDR2 SYDVKM. CDR3 length: 16 residues. The CDR3 DNA reads as TGTGCCAGCAGTTATCAAAATCCAGGGGCCATGGGGGAGCAGTACTTC. Translation gives CASSYQNPGAMGEQYF.

The chain is built from TRBV9 and TRBJ2-1; 8 bases are shared with TRBD1. Trimming at V came to 0 bases and at J to 5 bases, leaving 7 bases not matched to a gene. The V gene's germline CDR1 is SGDLS and CDR2 YYNGEE. This CDR3 region has 16 residues. CDR3: CASSVALGQGNNEQFF. CDR3 bases: TGTGCCAGCAGCGTAGCTTTAGGACAGGGTAACAATGAGCAGTTCTTC.

This chain joins TRBV7-2 and TRBJ1-2; D uncertain. The CDR3 has 14 residues. With 3 bases removed from V and 2 bases from J, the gap between germline ends came to 10 bases. The germline gives CDR1 SGHTA, CDR2 FQGNSA. The CDR3 reads CASSLARLNYGYTF. The DNA for the CDR3 is TGTGCCAGCAGCTTGGCGCGGCTGAACTATGGCTACACCTTC.